This T cell receptor (beta chain) is from a study of PD-L1 blockade in urothelial cancer (dated by TCRdb to about 2017). About the study as a whole: All patients started therapy around 2014 and received atezolizumab 1,200 mg intravenously every 3 weeks. Patients had an ECOG performance status of 0 or 1 and had received between 0 and 3 prior chemotherapy regimens. Pretreatment tumor samples, along with matched peripheral blood serially collected before and after atezolizumab treatment, were subjected to TCR sequencing. Blood samples were analyzed at 3 weeks after treatment start (second dose) and at 6 weeks after treatment start. Blood samples yielded a median of about 150,000 T cells and more than 80,000 unique TCRs, with median clonality roughly 0.085. In the same patients, pretreatment tumors underwent whole exome sequencing and RNA sequencing in addition to TCR sequencing. Nine patients achieved durable clinical benefit and about 19 did not. Durable clinical benefit was defined as a progression-free survival longer than 6 months, and TCR features were additionally tested against progression-free survival and overall survival. About 85% of the roughly 29 patients were males with bladder-origin urothelial cancer, and about 65% of the roughly 30 reported a prior smoking history. Under 30 patients had pretreatment blood TCR-seq, some 24 had at least one posttreatment blood collection, and some 24 had tumor TCR-seq. The study, an exploratory multi-omic analysis, examined somatic, immune and clinical correlates of response to PD-L1 blockade with atezolizumab in urothelial cancer.

The time point tag for this specimen amounts to: peripheral blood 6 weeks after treatment start. A total of some 30 patients with locally advanced or metastatic urothelial carcinoma, treated at Memorial Sloan Kettering on a trial protocol, made up the cohort. Peripheral blood mononuclear cells were collected pretreatment and during treatment, with between 1 and 8 total time points obtained per patient. The Qiagen DNeasy Blood extraction kit was used to purify genomic DNA from total PBMCs and from tumor samples. PBMCs were collected pretreatment and during treatment, and were isolated and stored as previously described. From cysteine to phenylalanine, the CDR3 is 14 amino acids long. CDR3 DNA is the only sequence kept; it has 42 bases, read in frame from the first base. From V the trimming removes 5 bases and from J it removes 4 bases, while the gene matches leave 7 bases of the junction unaccounted for. Looking up the germline V gene yields CDR1 SGHTA and CDR2 FQGNSA.

Each PCR received spiked-in synthetic TCR analog templates so that absolute template abundance could be estimated from read counts. The immunoSEQ assay used bias-controlled V and J gene primers to amplify TCRbeta CDR3 regions from genomic DNA. Sequencing of rearranged TCRbeta segments was performed at approximately 20X coverage. The authors' pipeline ran thus. Sequencing errors were corrected by clustering, and CDR3s were annotated against IMGT so that V, D and J genes could be assigned. Downstream analyses used only productive TCRbeta rearrangements and left out out-of-frame or stop-codon sequences. Clonality was computed as one minus Shannon entropy normalized by the log of the number of unique productive sequences. Fisher's exact test with Benjamini-Hochberg correction, using a cutoff of adjusted p below 0.01, was how clones that differed between time points or between blood and tumor were identified. In its TCRdb copy, this immuneACCESS table keeps in-frame sequences only and misses some clones. Where compared with another copy, unresolved V genes explain less than half of these, and the others have no known cause. Clonal size and the V and J genes are those of that table, whereas D and trimming came from the DNA. This sample holds some 41,000 clones; 83% were observed only once. Over 12% of the sample is in the top ten clones.

The full study reports these points: Greater expansion of tumor-associated TCR clones in peripheral blood 3 weeks after the start of treatment was observed in patients with durable benefit (n of about 20, p = 0.022). Improved progression-free and overall survival was found to be associated with pretreatment peripheral blood TCR clonality below the median. Small sample size (n ≈ 29) and many exploratory analyses mean the results are intended to be hypothesis-generating.

About this clone: Its antigen target is currently unknown. Qualities for individual bases were not recorded, and no much larger clone is one base off.

Sequences were derived from PBMCs, sampled around atezolizumab (anti-PD-L1) treatment. The rearrangement combines TRBV7-2 with TRBJ1-1, with 7 middle bases fitting TRBD1. The receptor comes from a man aged 55-75 years with urothelial cancer. CDR3 reads: CASSTGTVTTEAFF. Here is the DNA: TGTGCCAGCAGCACTGGGACAGTTACCACTGAAGCTTTCTTT.